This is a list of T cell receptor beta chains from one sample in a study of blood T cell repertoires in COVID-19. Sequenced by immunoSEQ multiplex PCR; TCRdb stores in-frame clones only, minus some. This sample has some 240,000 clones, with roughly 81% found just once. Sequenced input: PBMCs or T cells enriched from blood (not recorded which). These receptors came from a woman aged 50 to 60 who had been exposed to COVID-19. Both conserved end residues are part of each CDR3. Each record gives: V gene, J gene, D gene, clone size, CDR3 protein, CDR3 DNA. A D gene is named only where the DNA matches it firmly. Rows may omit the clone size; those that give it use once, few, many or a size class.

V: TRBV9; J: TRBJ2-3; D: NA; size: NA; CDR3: CASTTHGGAYTDTQYF; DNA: TGTGCCAGCACGACGCACGGAGGGGCTTACACAGATACGCAGTATTTT
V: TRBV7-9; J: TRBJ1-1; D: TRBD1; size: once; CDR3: CASSSQGDEAFF; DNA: TGTGCCAGCAGCTCTCAGGGGGATGAAGCTTTCTTT
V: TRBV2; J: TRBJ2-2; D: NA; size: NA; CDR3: CASSEGAKNTGELFF; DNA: TGTGCCAGCAGTGAGGGGGCAAAGAACACCGGGGAGCTGTTTTTT
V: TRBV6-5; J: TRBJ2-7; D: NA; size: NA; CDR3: CASSPPLWGRDEQYF; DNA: TGTGCCAGCAGCCCCCCCCTTTGGGGGCGGGACGAGCAGTACTTC
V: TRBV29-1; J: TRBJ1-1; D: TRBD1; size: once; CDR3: CSVASDRANTEAFF; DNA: TGCAGCGTTGCTTCTGACAGGGCCAACACTGAAGCTTTCTTT
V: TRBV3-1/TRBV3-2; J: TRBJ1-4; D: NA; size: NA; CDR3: CASSPSAEKLFF; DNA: TGTGCCAGCAGCCCCTCCGCGGAAAAACTGTTTTTT
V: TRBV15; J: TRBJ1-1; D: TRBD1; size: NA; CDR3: CATSRTGNTEAFF; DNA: TGTGCCACCAGCCGGACAGGAAACACTGAAGCTTTCTTT
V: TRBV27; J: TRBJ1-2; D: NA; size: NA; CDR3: CASSSQGGNYGYTF; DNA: TGTGCCAGCAGTTCCCAGGGAGGGAACTATGGCTACACCTTC
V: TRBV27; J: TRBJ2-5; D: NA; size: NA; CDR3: CASSPGDTTQETQYF; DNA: TGTGCCAGCAGCCCCGGGGACACGACCCAAGAGACCCAGTACTTC
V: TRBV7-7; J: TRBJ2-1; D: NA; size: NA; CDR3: CASSPGLSNEQFF; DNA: TGTGCCAGCAGCCCGGGACTGAGCAATGAGCAGTTCTTC
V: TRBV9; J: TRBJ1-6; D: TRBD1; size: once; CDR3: CASSGGDIGQANSPLHF; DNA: TGTGCCAGCAGCGGAGGAGATATTGGACAGGCCAATTCACCCCTCCACTTT
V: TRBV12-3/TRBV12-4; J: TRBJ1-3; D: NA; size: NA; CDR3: CASSLGASTIYF; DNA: TGTGCCAGCAGTTTAGGGGCGAGCACCATATATTTT
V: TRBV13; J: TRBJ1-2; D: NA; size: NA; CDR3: CASSLWAGPYGYTF; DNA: TGTGCCAGCAGCTTATGGGCAGGCCCCTATGGCTACACCTTC
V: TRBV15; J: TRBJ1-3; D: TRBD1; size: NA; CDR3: CATRDSWHTIYF; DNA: TGTGCCACCCGGGACAGTTGGCACACCATATATTTT
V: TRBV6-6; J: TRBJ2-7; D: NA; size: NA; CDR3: CASSYVLGRRGSEQYF; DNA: TGTGCCAGCAGTTACGTTTTGGGACGGCGGGGATCCGAGCAGTACTTC
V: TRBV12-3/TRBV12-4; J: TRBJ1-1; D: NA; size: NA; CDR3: CASSRDLNTEAFF; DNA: TGTGCCAGCAGTCGAGACTTGAACACTGAAGCTTTCTTT
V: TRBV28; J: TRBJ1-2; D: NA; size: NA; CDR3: CASSSQGRGYTF; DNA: TGTGCCAGCAGTTCCCAGGGTCGGGGCTACACCTTC
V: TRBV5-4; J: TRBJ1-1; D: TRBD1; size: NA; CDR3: CASSVGGDRNKAFF; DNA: TGTGCCAGCAGCGTGGGAGGGGACAGGAACAAAGCTTTCTTT
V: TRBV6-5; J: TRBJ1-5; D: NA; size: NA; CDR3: CASRTDLDYQPQHF; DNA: TGTGCCAGCAGAACAGACTTGGACTATCAGCCCCAGCATTTT
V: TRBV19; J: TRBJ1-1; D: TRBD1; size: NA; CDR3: CASREDREAFF; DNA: TGTGCCAGTAGGGAGGACAGGGAAGCTTTCTTT
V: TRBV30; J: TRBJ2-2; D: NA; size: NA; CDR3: CAWSVPGQLFTGELFF; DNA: TGTGCCTGGAGTGTACCTGGACAGCTATTCACCGGGGAGCTGTTTTTT
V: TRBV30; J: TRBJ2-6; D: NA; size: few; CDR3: CACPPKRDSGANVLTF; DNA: TGTGCCTGCCCGCCAAAACGCGATTCTGGGGCCAACGTCCTGACTTTC
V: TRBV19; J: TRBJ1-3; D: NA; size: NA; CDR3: CASTHYASINSGNTIYF; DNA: TGTGCCAGTACGCACTACGCCTCCATTAACTCTGGAAACACCATATATTTT
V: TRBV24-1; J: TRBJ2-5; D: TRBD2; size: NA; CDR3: CATSGGGEETQYF; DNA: TGTGCCACCAGTGGGGGAGGGGAAGAGACCCAGTACTTC
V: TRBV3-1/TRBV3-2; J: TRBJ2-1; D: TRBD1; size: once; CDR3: CASSQMGQVNEQFF; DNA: TGTGCCAGCAGCCAGATGGGACAGGTCAATGAGCAGTTCTTC
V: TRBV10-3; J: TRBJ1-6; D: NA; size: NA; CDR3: CAITTNRANSPLHF; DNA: TGTGCCATCACGACCAACAGGGCCAATTCACCCCTCCACTTT
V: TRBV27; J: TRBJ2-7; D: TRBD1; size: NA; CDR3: CASTTLGGQIFNF; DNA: TGTGCCAGCACTACATTAGGGGGACAGATTTTTAACTTC
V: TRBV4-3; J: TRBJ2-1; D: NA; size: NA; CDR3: CASSHVLSSYNEQFF; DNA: TGCGCCAGCAGCCATGTTTTGAGCTCCTACAATGAGCAGTTCTTC
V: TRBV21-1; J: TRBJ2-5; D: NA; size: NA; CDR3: CASSLHWGGQETQYF; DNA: TGTGCCAGCAGCCTCCATTGGGGCGGTCAAGAGACCCAGTACTTC
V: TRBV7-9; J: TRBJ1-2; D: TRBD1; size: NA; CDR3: CASSGTGPNYGYTF; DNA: TGTGCCAGCAGCGGGACAGGGCCGAACTATGGCTACACCTTC
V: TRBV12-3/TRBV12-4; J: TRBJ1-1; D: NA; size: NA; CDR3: CASSLNSEAFF; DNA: TGTGCCAGCAGTTTGAACTCCGAAGCTTTCTTT
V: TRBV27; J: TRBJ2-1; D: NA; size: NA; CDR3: CASSLSYYNEQFF; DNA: TGTGCCAGCAGTTTATCCTATTACAATGAGCAGTTCTTC
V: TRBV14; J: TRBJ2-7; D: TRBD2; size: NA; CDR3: CASSQWGGYEQYF; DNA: TGTGCCAGCAGCCAATGGGGGGGCTACGAGCAGTACTTC
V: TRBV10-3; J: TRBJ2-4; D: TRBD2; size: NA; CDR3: CAISPGGMRAKNIQYF; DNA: TGTGCCATCAGTCCGGGGGGTATGAGGGCCAAAAACATTCAGTACTTC
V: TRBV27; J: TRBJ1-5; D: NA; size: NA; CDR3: CASSRQYSNQPQHF; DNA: TGTGCCAGCAGTCGACAGTATAGCAATCAGCCCCAGCATTTT
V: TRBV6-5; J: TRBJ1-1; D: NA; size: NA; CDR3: CASSPTPNTEAFF; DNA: TGTGCCAGCAGTCCTACTCCTAACACTGAAGCTTTCTTT
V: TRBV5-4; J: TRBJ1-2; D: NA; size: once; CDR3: CASTSRTEGIEDYTF; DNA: TGTGCCAGCACCTCGAGAACGGAGGGAATAGAGGACTACACCTTC
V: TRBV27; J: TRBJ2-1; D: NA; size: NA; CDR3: CASSLTFGIFNEQFF; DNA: TGTGCCAGCAGTTTGACCTTCGGGATTTTCAATGAGCAGTTCTTC
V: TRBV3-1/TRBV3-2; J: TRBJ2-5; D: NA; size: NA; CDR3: CASSQEGGEETQYF; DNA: TGTGCCAGCAGCCAAGAAGGGGGGGAAGAGACCCAGTACTTC
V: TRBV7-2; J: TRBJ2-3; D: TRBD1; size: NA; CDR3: CASSIKTGVTDTQYF; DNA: TGTGCCAGCAGCATTAAGACAGGGGTTACAGATACGCAGTATTTT
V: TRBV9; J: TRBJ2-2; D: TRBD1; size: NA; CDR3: CASSPHSRQGAGTGELFF; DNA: TGTGCCAGCAGCCCCCACTCCCGGCAGGGGGCGGGAACCGGGGAGCTGTTTTTT
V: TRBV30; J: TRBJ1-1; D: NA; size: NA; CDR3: CAWRTEEAFF; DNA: TGTGCCTGGAGAACAGAAGAAGCTTTCTTT
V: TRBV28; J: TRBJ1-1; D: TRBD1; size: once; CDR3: CASSFYGDRGTEAFF; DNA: TGTGCCAGCAGTTTTTACGGGGACAGGGGGACTGAAGCTTTCTTT
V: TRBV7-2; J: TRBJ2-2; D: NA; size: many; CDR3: CASSALGGTGELFF; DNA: TGTGCCAGCAGCGCGCTAGGGGGTACCGGGGAGCTGTTTTTT